This TCR beta chain was captured by sequencing in a study of blood T cell repertoires in COVID-19. Whole-study context: Acute and convalescent COVID-19 samples came from the United States, Italy and Spain. T cells, B-cell-depleted T cells, or PBMCs provided the cDNA or gDNA that served as material.

This CDR3 region has 14 residues. V dropped 4 bases and J dropped 6; count of bases not matched to a gene: 4. Looked up from germline, CDR1 is SGHAT and CDR2 is FQNNGV. In the authors' methods: Amplification of reference gene primers provided the estimated nucleated cell counts. Generated by immunoSEQ multiplex PCR, the TCRdb table keeps only in-frame clones and is missing some. From that table come the V and J calls and clone size; the DNA was used to work out D and trimming. This table has about 360,000 clones, around 84% appearing once. The sequence was obtained from a human donor in a cohort sampled during active COVID-19. This sequence joins TRBV11-2 and TRBJ2-2; TRBD2 aligns across 8 bases. The sample was peripheral blood. CDR3 sequence: CASSSRGGAGELFF. DNA for the CDR3: TGTGCCAGCAGCTCCCGGGGGGGAGCCGGGGAGCTGTTTTTT.